The 2 T cell receptor beta chains reported below all come from one sample, sequenced in a study of cytomegalovirus exposure and HLA in healthy donors. With 60 Vbeta and 13 Jbeta primers, the PCR was carried out. The assay was immunoSEQ multiplex PCR, and TCRdb's table has in-frame clones only and misses some. The table records 150,000 to 200,000 clones, roughly four fifths of them present only once. Sample: PBMCs. Receptors originate from a woman in her thirties or forties in good health and CMV-seronegative.

A single count supports this clone. The V and J genes are TRBV7-7 and TRBJ2-7; D may be TRBD1 (6 bases). The CDR3 runs 14 residues. Germline loops: CDR1 SSHAT, CDR2 FNYEAQ (reference sequence). V was pared by 4 bases and J by 3 bases, with 13 bases between. CDR3 in DNA: TGTGCCAGCAGCTCCAAACTGGACAGCTACGAGCAGTACTTC. Amino acid sequence: CASSSKLDSYEQYF.

This clone was counted a few times. The V gene is TRBV2, the J gene TRBJ1-2; D remains unclear. CDR3 length: 15 residues. Germline lookup yields CDR1 SNHLY and CDR2 FYNNEI. The V end lost 6 bases, the J end lost 2 bases, and 16 bases lay between the germline ends. CDR3 in DNA: TGTGCCAGCAGAGAATGGTTGGGAGTCAACTATGGCTACACCTTC. This gives the protein CASREWLGVNYGYTF.